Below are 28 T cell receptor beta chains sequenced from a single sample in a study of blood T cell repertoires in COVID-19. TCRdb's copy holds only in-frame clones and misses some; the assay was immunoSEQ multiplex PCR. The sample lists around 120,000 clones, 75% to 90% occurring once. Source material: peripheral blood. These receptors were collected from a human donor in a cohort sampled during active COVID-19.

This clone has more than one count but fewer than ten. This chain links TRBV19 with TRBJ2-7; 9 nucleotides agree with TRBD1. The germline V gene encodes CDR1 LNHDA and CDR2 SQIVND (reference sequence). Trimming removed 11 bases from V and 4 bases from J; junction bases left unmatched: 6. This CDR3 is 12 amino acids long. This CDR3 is CALDRGMYEQYF. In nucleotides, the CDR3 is TGTGCCCTGGACAGGGGAATGTACGAGCAGTACTTC. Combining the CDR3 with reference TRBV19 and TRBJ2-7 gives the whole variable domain DGGITQSPKYLFRKEGQNVTLSCEQNLNHDAMYWYRQDPGQGLRLIYYSQIVNDFQKGDIAEGYSVSREKKESFPLTVTSAQKNPTAFYLCALDRGMYEQYFGPGTRLTVT.

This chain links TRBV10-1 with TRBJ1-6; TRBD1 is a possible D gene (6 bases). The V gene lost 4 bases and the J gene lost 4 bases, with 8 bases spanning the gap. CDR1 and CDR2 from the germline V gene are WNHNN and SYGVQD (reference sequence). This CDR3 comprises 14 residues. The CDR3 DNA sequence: TGCGCCAGCAGTGGACAGGATTATAATTCACCCCTCCACTTT. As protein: CASSGQDYNSPLHF.

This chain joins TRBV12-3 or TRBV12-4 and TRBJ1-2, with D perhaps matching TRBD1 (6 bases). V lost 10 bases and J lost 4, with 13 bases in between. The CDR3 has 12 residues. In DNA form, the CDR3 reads TGTGCCACCGGGACATGGGCCTATGGCTACACCTTC. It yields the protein CATGTWAYGYTF.

The CDR3 coding sequence is TGCAGCGGCCGGGACTACACCTACGAGCAGTACTTC. This sequence encodes CSGRDYTYEQYF. This chain uses TRBV29-1 with TRBJ2-7; TRBD2 matches at 7 bases. Germline V gene lookup returns CDR1 SQVTM and CDR2 ANQGSEA. This CDR3 has 12 amino acids. After removal of 7 bases from V and 2 bases from J, the junction contained 5 bases not matched to a gene.

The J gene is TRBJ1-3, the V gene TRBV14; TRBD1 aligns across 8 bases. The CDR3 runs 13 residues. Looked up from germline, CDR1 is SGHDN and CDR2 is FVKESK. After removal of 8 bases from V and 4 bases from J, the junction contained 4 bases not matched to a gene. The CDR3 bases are TGTGCCAGCGGATACAGGGGGGGAAACACCATATATTTT. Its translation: CASGYRGGNTIYF.

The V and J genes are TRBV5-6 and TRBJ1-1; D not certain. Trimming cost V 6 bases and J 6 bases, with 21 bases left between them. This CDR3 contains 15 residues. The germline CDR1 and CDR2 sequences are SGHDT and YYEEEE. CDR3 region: CASIGSERRAAEAFF. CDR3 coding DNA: TGTGCCAGCATAGGCTCTGAGAGGAGGGCCGCTGAAGCTTTCTTT.

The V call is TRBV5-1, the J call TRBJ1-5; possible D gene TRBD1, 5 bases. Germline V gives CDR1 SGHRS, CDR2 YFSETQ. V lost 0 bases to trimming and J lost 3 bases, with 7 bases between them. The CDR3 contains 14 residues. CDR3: CASSLEGVNQPQHF. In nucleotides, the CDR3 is TGCGCCAGCAGCTTGGAAGGGGTCAATCAGCCCCAGCATTTT.

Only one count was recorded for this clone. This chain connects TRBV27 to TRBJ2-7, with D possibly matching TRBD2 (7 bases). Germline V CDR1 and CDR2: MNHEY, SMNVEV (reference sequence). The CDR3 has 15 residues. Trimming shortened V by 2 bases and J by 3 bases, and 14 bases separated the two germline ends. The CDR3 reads CASSLRGARNYEQYF. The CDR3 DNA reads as TGTGCCAGCAGTTTACGGGGGGCCCGAAACTACGAGCAGTACTTC.

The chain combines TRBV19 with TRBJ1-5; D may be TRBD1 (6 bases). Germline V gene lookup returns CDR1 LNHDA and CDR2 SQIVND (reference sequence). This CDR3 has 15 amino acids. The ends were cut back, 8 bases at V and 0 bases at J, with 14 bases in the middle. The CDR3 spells CASVIARGSNQPQHF. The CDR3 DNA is TGTGCCAGTGTTATCGCCAGGGGTAGCAATCAGCCCCAGCATTTT.

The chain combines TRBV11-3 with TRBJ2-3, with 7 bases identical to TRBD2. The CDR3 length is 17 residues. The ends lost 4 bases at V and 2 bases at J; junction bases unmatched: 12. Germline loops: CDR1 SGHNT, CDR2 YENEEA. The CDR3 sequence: CASSSPVSGFNTDTQYF. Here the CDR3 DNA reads TGTGCCAGCAGCTCGCCCGTTAGCGGGTTCAACACAGATACGCAGTATTTT.

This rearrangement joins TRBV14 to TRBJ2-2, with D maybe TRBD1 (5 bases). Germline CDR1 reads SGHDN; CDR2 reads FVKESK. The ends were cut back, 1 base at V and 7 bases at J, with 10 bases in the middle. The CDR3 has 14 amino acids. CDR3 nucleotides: TGTGCCAGCAGCCAAGGGGGCCCGGGCGGGGAGCTGTTTTTT. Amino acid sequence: CASSQGGPGGELFF.

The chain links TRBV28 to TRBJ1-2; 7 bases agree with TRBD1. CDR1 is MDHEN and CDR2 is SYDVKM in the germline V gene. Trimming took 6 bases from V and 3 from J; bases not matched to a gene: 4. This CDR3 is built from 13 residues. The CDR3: CASRRDRYYGYTF. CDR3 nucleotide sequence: TGTGCCAGCAGACGGGACAGATACTATGGCTACACCTTC.

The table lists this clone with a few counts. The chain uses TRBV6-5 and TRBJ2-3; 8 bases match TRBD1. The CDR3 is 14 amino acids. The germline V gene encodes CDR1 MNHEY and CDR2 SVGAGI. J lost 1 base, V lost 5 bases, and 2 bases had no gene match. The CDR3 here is CASSQDRGTDTQYF. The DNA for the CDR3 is TGTGCCAGCAGTCAGGACAGGGGCACAGATACGCAGTATTTT.

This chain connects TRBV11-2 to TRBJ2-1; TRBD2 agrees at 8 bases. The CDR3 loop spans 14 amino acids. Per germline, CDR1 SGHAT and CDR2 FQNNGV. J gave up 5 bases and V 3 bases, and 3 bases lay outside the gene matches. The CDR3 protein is CASSLAGGHNEQFF. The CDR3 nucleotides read TGTGCCAGCAGCTTGGCGGGGGGCCACAATGAGCAGTTCTTC.

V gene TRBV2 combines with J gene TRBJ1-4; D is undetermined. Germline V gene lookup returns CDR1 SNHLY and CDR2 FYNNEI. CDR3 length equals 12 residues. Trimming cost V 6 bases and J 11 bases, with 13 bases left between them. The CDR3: CASRESSGKLFF. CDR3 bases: TGTGCCAGCAGGGAGTCTAGTGGGAAACTGTTTTTT. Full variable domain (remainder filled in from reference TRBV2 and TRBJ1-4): EPEVTQTPSHQVTQMGQEVILRCVPISNHLYFYWYRQILGQKVEFLVSFYNNEISEKSEIFDDQFSVERPDGSNFTLKIRSTKLEDSAMYFCASRESSGKLFFGSGTQLSVL.

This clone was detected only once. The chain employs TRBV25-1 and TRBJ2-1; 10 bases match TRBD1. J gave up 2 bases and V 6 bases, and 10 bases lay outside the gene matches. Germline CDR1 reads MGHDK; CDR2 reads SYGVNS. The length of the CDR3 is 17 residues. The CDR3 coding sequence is TGTGCCAGCAGGAATAATCCGGGACAGGGGACCTACAATGAGCAGTTCTTC. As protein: CASRNNPGQGTYNEQFF. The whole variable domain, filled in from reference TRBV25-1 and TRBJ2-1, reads EADIYQTPRYLVIGTGKKITLECSQTMGHDKMYWYQQDPGMELHLIHYSYGVNSTEKGDLSSESTVSRIRTEHFPLTLESARPSHTSQYLCASRNNPGQGTYNEQFFGPGTRLTVL.

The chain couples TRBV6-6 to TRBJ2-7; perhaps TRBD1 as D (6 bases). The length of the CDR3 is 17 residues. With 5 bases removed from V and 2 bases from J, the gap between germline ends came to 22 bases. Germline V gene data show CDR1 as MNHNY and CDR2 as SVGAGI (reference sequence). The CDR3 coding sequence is TGTGCCAGCAGTCCAAAAGGGGCAGGGACAACCGCCTACGAGCAGTACTTC. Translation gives CASSPKGAGTTAYEQYF.

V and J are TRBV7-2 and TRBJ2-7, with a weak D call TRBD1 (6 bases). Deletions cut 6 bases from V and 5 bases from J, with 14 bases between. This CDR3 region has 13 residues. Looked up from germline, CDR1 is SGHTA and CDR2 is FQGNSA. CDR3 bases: TGTGCCAGCAGGATAGGGGGATCCGACGAGCAGTACTTC. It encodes CASRIGGSDEQYF.

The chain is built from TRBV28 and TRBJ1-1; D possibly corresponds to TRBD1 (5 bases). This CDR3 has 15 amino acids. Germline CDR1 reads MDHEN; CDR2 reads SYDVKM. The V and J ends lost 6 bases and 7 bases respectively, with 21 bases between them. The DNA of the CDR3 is TGTGCCAGCAGGGGAGCAAGGGGAGGTGGTGGTGAAGCTTTCTTT. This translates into CASRGARGGGGEAFF. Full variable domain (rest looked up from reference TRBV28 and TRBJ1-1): DVKVTQSSRYLVKRTGEKVFLECVQDMDHENMFWYRQDPGLGLRLIYFSYDVKMKEKGDIPEGYSVSREKKERFSLILESASTNQTSMYLCASRGARGGGGEAFFGQGTRLTVV.

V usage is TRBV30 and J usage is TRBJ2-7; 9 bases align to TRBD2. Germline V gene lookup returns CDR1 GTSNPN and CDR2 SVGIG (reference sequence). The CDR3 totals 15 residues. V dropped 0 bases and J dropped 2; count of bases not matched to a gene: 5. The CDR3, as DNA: TGTGCCTGGAGTGTACGGGCGGGGGGGGCCTACGAGCAGTACTTC. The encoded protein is CAWSVRAGGAYEQYF.

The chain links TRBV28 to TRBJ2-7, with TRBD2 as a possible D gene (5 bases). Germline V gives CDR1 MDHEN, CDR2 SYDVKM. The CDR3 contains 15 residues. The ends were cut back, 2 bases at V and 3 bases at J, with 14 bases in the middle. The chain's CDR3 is CASSLRAEPNYEQYF. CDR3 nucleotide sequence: TGTGCCAGCAGTTTACGAGCGGAGCCAAACTACGAGCAGTACTTC. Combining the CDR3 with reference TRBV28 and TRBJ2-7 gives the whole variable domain DVKVTQSSRYLVKRTGEKVFLECVQDMDHENMFWYRQDPGLGLRLIYFSYDVKMKEKGDIPEGYSVSREKKERFSLILESASTNQTSMYLCASSLRAEPNYEQYFGPGTRLTVT.

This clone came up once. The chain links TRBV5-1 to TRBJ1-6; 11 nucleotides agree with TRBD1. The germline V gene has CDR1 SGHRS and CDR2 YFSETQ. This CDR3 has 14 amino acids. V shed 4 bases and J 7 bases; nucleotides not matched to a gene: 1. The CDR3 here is CASSGQGANSPLHF. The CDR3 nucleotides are TGCGCCAGCAGCGGACAGGGGGCCAATTCACCCCTCCACTTT.

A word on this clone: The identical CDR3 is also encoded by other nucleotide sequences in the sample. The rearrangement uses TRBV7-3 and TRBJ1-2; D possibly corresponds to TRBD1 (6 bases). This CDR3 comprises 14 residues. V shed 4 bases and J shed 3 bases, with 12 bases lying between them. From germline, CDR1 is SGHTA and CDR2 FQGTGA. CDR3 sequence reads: CASSSKGGDYGYTF. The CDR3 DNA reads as TGTGCCAGCAGCTCGAAAGGGGGAGACTATGGCTACACCTTC.

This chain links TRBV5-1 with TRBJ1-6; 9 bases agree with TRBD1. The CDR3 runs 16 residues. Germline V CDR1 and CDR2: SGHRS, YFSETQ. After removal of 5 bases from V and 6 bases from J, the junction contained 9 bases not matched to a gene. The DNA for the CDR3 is TGCGCCAGCAGGCCCGCAACAGGGGGCGGTAATTCACCCCTCCACTTT. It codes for CASRPATGGGNSPLHF.

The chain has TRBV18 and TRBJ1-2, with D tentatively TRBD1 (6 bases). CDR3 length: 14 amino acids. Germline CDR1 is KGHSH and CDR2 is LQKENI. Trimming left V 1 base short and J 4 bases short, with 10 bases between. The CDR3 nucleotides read TGTGCCAGCTCACCACTTTTACAGGGCTATGGCTACACCTTC. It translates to CASSPLLQGYGYTF.

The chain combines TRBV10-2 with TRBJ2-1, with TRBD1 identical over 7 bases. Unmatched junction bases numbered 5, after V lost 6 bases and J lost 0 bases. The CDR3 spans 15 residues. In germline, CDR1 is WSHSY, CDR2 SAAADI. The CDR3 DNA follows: TGCGCCAGCAGCCTCGACAGGGACTCCTACAATGAGCAGTTCTTC. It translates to CASSLDRDSYNEQFF.

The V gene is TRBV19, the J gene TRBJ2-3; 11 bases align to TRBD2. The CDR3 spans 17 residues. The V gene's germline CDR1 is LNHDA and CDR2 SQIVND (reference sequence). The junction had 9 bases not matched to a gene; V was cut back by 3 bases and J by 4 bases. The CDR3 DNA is TGTGCCAGTAGTATTTTTGGTAGCGGGGGGGCCGCAGATACGCAGTATTTT. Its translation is CASSIFGSGGAADTQYF.

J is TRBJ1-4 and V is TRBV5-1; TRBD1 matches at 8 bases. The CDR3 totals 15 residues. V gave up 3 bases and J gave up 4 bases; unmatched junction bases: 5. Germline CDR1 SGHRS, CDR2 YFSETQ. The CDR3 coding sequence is TGCGCCAGCAGCTCGCGACAGGGGAATAATGAAAAACTGTTTTTT. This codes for CASSSRQGNNEKLFF.